Presented here are 15 T cell receptor beta chains from one specimen sequenced in a study of T cell responses to AZD1222 COVID-19 vaccine. Sequencing was performed with immunoSEQ multiplex PCR; in TCRdb, only in-frame clones are kept and a portion is missing. The sample yields 95,000 or so clones, roughly 91% seen once. Sequencing used peripheral blood, obtained on day 0 of MenACWY control vaccination. These receptors were taken from an adult in good health.

V gene TRBV5-1 combines with J gene TRBJ2-7, with TRBD1 matching 11 bases. Germline assignment: CDR1 SGHRS and CDR2 YFSETQ. Trimming at V came to 3 bases and at J to 7 bases, leaving 6 bases not matched to a gene. The CDR3 extends over 14 amino acids. CDR3 protein: CASSSGQGAAEQYF. The CDR3 DNA is TGCGCCAGCAGCTCCGGACAGGGGGCGGCAGAGCAGTACTTC.

The V gene is TRBV20-1, the J gene TRBJ2-2; D may be TRBD2 (5 bases). The CDR3 runs to 16 residues. The germline CDR1 and CDR2 sequences are DFQATT and SNEGSKA (reference sequence). V gave up 3 bases and J gave up 1 base, with 15 bases separating them. The CDR3 reads CSASVAAGRNTGELFF. DNA of the CDR3: TGCAGTGCTAGTGTTGCGGCGGGCCGGAACACCGGGGAGCTGTTTTTT.

V is TRBV6-5 and J is TRBJ1-5; D perhaps matches TRBD1 (6 bases). CDR3 length: 13 residues. V was cut by 5 bases and J by 3 bases, with 8 bases left in between. From germline, CDR1 is MNHEY and CDR2 SVGAGI. CDR3 DNA sequence: TGTGCCAGCAGTCAGGGGTACAATCAGCCCCAGCATTTT. This translates into CASSQGYNQPQHF.

This clone appeared a few times. Additional DNA sequences in this sample encode the identical CDR3. The chain combines TRBV7-9 with TRBJ1-3; 9 positions match TRBD1. The CDR3 runs to 15 residues. J lost 1 base, V lost 5 bases, and 3 bases had no gene match. The V gene's germline CDR1 is SEHNR and CDR2 FQNEAQ (reference sequence). The chain's CDR3 is CASSPQGASGNTIYF. The CDR3 DNA follows: TGTGCCAGCAGCCCACAGGGGGCGTCTGGAAACACCATATATTTT.

This chain links TRBV9 with TRBJ1-6, with 9 bases matching TRBD1. Per the germline V gene, CDR1 is SGDLS and CDR2 is YYNGEE. This CDR3 is 15 amino acids long. V gave up 4 bases and J gave up 6 bases; unmatched junction bases: 5. This CDR3 is CASSSPGQGNSPLHF. The CDR3 nucleotides read TGTGCCAGCAGCTCACCGGGACAGGGTAATTCACCCCTCCACTTT.

V is TRBV7-2 and J is TRBJ1-1; D might be TRBD1 (6 bases). Trimming left V 5 bases short and J 0 bases short, with 7 bases between. This CDR3 contains 13 residues. In germline, CDR1 is SGHTA, CDR2 FQGNSA. CDR3 region: CASSRDMNTEAFF. The CDR3 DNA reads as TGTGCCAGCAGCCGGGACATGAACACTGAAGCTTTCTTT.

The chain recombines TRBV7-3 with TRBJ1-2, with 8 bases matching TRBD1. The CDR3 runs to 17 residues. J lost 2 bases, V lost 0 bases, and 8 bases had no gene match. Germline assignment: CDR1 SGHTA and CDR2 FQGTGA. The chain's CDR3 is CASSLTRDRGLNYGYTF. The CDR3 DNA is TGTGCCAGCAGCTTAACTCGAGACAGGGGATTGAACTATGGCTACACCTTC.

The chain employs TRBV7-3 and TRBJ2-2; 8 nucleotides agree with TRBD1. CDR1 is SGHTA, CDR2 FQGTGA, per germline. The J segment lost 6 bases and the V segment lost 2 bases, leaving 11 bases of the junction unmatched. The CDR3 is 17 residues long. As DNA, the CDR3 is TGTGCCAGCAGCTTAGCCTATGGACAGGGAGGCGCCGGGGAGCTGTTTTTT. Translated: CASSLAYGQGGAGELFF.

The V and J genes are TRBV11-1 and TRBJ1-2; D is unclear. Trimming removed 5 bases from V and 7 bases from J, with 20 bases in between. This CDR3 is built from 15 residues. Germline-derived CDR1 and CDR2 are SGHAT and FQDESV (reference sequence). The CDR3 nucleotides read TGTGCCAGCAGCCCGGGAATAGTGTCGGCTAGTGGCTACACCTTC. Translated: CASSPGIVSASGYTF.

The CDR3 sequence is CASSLAIWVTGRTPLHF. CDR3 in DNA: TGCGCCAGCAGCTTGGCGATTTGGGTGACAGGAAGGACACCCCTCCACTTT. The V and J genes are TRBV5-1 and TRBJ1-6; D possibly corresponds to TRBD1 (6 bases). CDR3 length: 17 amino acids. Germline CDR1 reads SGHRS; CDR2 reads YFSETQ. Trimming cost V 0 bases and J 11 bases, with 21 bases left between them.

The rearrangement joins TRBV11-3 to TRBJ1-2; D is uncertain. The CDR3 runs to 13 residues. Germline lookup yields CDR1 SGHNT and CDR2 YENEEA. V was clipped by 5 bases and J by 3 bases, with 10 bases between them. The CDR3 reads CASSLGQHYGYTF. CDR3 bases: TGTGCCAGCAGCCTCGGGCAACACTATGGCTACACCTTC.

V gene TRBV18 combines with J gene TRBJ2-5; D remains unclear. The CDR3 is 12 residues long. Per the germline V gene, CDR1 is KGHSH and CDR2 is LQKENI. The germline V and J ends were trimmed by 3 bases and 5 bases, with 7 bases remaining between them. The CDR3 DNA follows: TGTGCCAGCTCACCGGCGTTGGAGACCCAGTACTTC. Amino acids: CASSPALETQYF.

This clone showed up just once. The rearrangement uses TRBV5-4 and TRBJ1-3; D call uncertain. The CDR3 has 13 amino acids. CDR1 is SGHNT, CDR2 YYREEE, per germline (reference sequence). Trimming stripped 0 bases from V and 4 bases from J, with 5 bases between. The CDR3 nucleotides read TGTGCCAGCAGCTTGGGCAGGGGAAACACCATATATTTT. It translates to CASSLGRGNTIYF.

The rearrangement uses TRBV7-9 and TRBJ2-6; no clear D. V lost 0 bases to trimming and J lost 3 bases, with 0 bases between them. CDR1 and CDR2 (germline): SEHNR, FQNEAQ (reference sequence). The CDR3 loop spans 13 amino acids. In DNA, the CDR3 is TGTGCCAGCAGCTTAGCTGGGGCCAACGTCCTGACTTTC. It encodes CASSLAGANVLTF.

This chain joins TRBV7-3 and TRBJ1-2, with D possibly being TRBD1 (5 bases). V dropped 0 bases and J dropped 8 bases, with 10 bases sitting between them. The CDR3 covers 13 residues. Germline V gives CDR1 SGHTA, CDR2 FQGTGA. CDR3 protein: CASSLTPRGGYTF. CDR3 coding DNA: TGTGCCAGCAGCTTAACGCCCCGGGGGGGCTACACCTTC.